One sample yielded the 29 T cell receptor beta chains listed below, sequenced in a study of blood T cell repertoires in COVID-19. Sequencing used immunoSEQ multiplex PCR; TCRdb keeps in-frame clones, though not all of them. The sample includes a few hundred thousand clones, about 80% seen only once; the top ten take approximately 4.5%. Sequencing used PBMCs or T cells enriched from blood (not recorded which). Receptor source: a man aged 25-40 years with acute COVID-19.

This chain connects TRBV15 to TRBJ2-5, with D tentatively TRBD2 (6 bases). With 2 bases removed from V and 5 bases from J, the gap between germline ends came to 18 bases. Germline V gene data show CDR1 as LNHNV and CDR2 as YYDKDF (reference sequence). This CDR3 is built from 16 residues. This chain's CDR3 is CATSRPSGTGVETQYF. The CDR3 nucleotides read TGTGCCACCAGCAGACCTTCCGGGACGGGGGTGGAGACCCAGTACTTC.

The chain uses TRBV5-6 and TRBJ1-2; 11 bases line up with TRBD1. V was pared by 0 bases and J by 7 bases, with 5 bases of the junction left unmatched. This CDR3 has 15 amino acids. Germline CDR1 SGHDT, CDR2 YYEEEE. As DNA, the CDR3 is TGTGCCAGCAGCTTGGTTGGGACAGGGGGGATTGGCTACACCTTC. It yields the protein CASSLVGTGGIGYTF.

This clone was counted between two and nine times. The V and J genes are TRBV11-2 and TRBJ1-3; no definite D call. The CDR3 contains 16 residues. The germline V and J ends were trimmed by 1 base and 3 bases, with 13 bases remaining between them. CDR1 and CDR2 (germline): SGHAT, FQNNGV. The CDR3 nucleotides are TGTGCCAGCAGCTTAGGAGAGGAAATGATTGGAAACACCATATATTTT. Translated: CASSLGEEMIGNTIYF.

The V call is TRBV28, the J call TRBJ1-1, with 7 bases identical to TRBD1. Germline V gene data show CDR1 as MDHEN and CDR2 as SYDVKM. The CDR3 extends over 16 amino acids. Trimming cost V 6 bases and J 6 bases; bases outside gene matches: 16. DNA for the CDR3: TGTGCCAGCAGCACCCCTGGGACAGATGGTCGGCCTGAAGCTTTCTTT. This encodes CASSTPGTDGRPEAFF.

This sequence joins TRBV5-1 and TRBJ1-1; TRBD1 might be the D (6 bases). With 5 bases removed from V and 0 bases from J, the gap between germline ends came to 8 bases. The CDR3 is 13 amino acids. Germline V CDR1 and CDR2: SGHRS, YFSETQ. The CDR3 DNA sequence: TGCGCCAGCAGGACAGGCCTGAACACTGAAGCTTTCTTT. It is translated as CASRTGLNTEAFF.

The chain combines TRBV7-9 with TRBJ1-2, with D tentatively TRBD1 (5 bases). Per the germline V gene, CDR1 is SEHNR and CDR2 is FQNEAQ (reference sequence). Trimming removed 8 bases from V and 0 bases from J, with 22 bases in between. This CDR3 is 17 amino acids long. The CDR3 loop reads CASFGGVLSVTNYGYTF. The CDR3 DNA reads as TGTGCCAGCTTCGGGGGGGTTCTGAGCGTGACTAACTATGGCTACACCTTC.

V and J are TRBV12-3 or TRBV12-4 and TRBJ1-3; D is unresolved. The V end lost 6 bases, the J end lost 4 bases, and 10 bases lay between the germline ends. This CDR3 spans 13 amino acids. CDR3: CASRSPSGNTIYF. The CDR3 coding sequence is TGTGCCAGCAGGAGTCCCTCGGGAAACACCATATATTTT.

The chain has TRBV2 and TRBJ2-2, with TRBD1 identical over 8 bases. The junction had 7 bases not matched to a gene; V was cut back by 5 bases and J by 5 bases. This CDR3 is 15 amino acids long. CDR1 is SNHLY, CDR2 FYNNEI, per germline. The CDR3 coding sequence is TGTGCCAGCAGTCTCCGACAGGGGATTACCGGGGAGCTGTTTTTT. Its protein product is CASSLRQGITGELFF.

The V and J genes are TRBV6-5 and TRBJ2-2; 8 nucleotides agree with TRBD2. J was trimmed by 7 bases and V by 7 bases; bases with no gene match: 5. This CDR3 contains 13 residues. Germline CDR1 reads MNHEY; CDR2 reads SVGAGI. DNA for the CDR3: TGTGCCAGCAAACGGGGGGGCGACGGGGAGCTGTTTTTT. This codes for CASKRGGDGELFF.

The chain links TRBV5-6 to TRBJ2-7; D is perhaps TRBD2 (5 bases). Per the germline V gene, CDR1 is SGHDT and CDR2 is YYEEEE. V was cut by 6 bases and J by 2 bases, with 12 bases left in between. The CDR3 totals 13 residues. Here the CDR3 reads CASNILGAYEQYV. CDR3 DNA sequence: TGTGCCAGCAACATTCTCGGGGCCTACGAGCAGTACGTC.

This chain links TRBV7-2 with TRBJ2-7; 9 positions match TRBD1. V was pared by 5 bases and J by 5 bases, with 10 bases of the junction left unmatched. This CDR3 spans 15 amino acids. In germline, CDR1 is SGHTA, CDR2 FQGNSA. In nucleotides, the CDR3 is TGTGCCAGCAGCCCAAGCGGGACAGGGTCCCACGAGCAGTACGTC. It yields the protein CASSPSGTGSHEQYV.

The chain is built from TRBV19 and TRBJ2-5, with 8 bases that match TRBD2. Germline-derived CDR1 and CDR2 are LNHDA and SQIVND (reference sequence). The CDR3 consists of 16 residues. V trimming: 0 bases; J trimming: 0 bases; junction bases outside the gene matches: 3. CDR3 sequence (DNA): TGTGCCAGTAGTATAGAGGCTAGCGGGTACCAAGAGACCCAGTACTTC. Its translation is CASSIEASGYQETQYF.

The chain links TRBV5-8 to TRBJ1-2, with D perhaps matching TRBD1 (5 bases). Germline V CDR1 and CDR2: SGHTS, YDEGEE. V dropped 0 bases and J dropped 9 bases, with 15 bases sitting between them. The CDR3 has 14 amino acids. CDR3 in DNA: TGTGCCAGCAGCTTGGATGCGACAGTGACGCGCTACACCTTC. Encoded protein: CASSLDATVTRYTF.

CDR3 sequence: CASSVSESSYEQYV. Here the CDR3 DNA reads TGTGCCAGCTCCGTCTCGGAGAGCTCCTACGAGCAGTACGTC. The rearrangement joins TRBV28 to TRBJ2-7; D unclear. V was pared by 8 bases and J by 0 bases, with 14 bases between. Germline CDR1 is MDHEN and CDR2 is SYDVKM. The CDR3 length is 14 residues.

J is TRBJ1-4 and V is TRBV18; no clear D gene. This CDR3 is 14 amino acids long. Trimming took off 4 bases at V and 5 bases at J, with 11 bases between the two ends. From germline, CDR1 is KGHSH and CDR2 LQKENI. The CDR3 region is CASSQTGGNEKLFF. The CDR3 DNA reads TGTGCCAGCTCACAGACGGGTGGGAATGAAAAACTGTTTTTT.

The rearrangement links TRBV18 to TRBJ1-5; a weak D match, TRBD1 (6 bases). CDR1 KGHSH and CDR2 LQKENI come from the germline V gene. Trimming cost V 2 bases and J 3 bases, with 11 bases left between them. The CDR3 totals 15 residues. The CDR3 protein is CASSPGDTVNQPQHF. The CDR3 region has the DNA TGTGCCAGCTCACCAGGGGACACAGTCAATCAGCCCCAGCATTTT.

This sequence joins TRBV5-1 and TRBJ2-2, with 9 bases fitting TRBD2. The CDR3 spans 16 residues. Germline loops: CDR1 SGHRS, CDR2 YFSETQ. The V and J ends lost 4 bases and 4 bases, in that order; junction bases with no gene match: 8. The CDR3 sequence is CASSPLAGAGTGELFF. The CDR3 coding sequence is TGCGCCAGCAGCCCATTAGCGGGGGCAGGCACCGGGGAGCTGTTTTTT.

The chain has TRBV28 and TRBJ1-2; 9 bases line up with TRBD1. The germline CDR1 and CDR2 sequences are MDHEN and SYDVKM. V shed 5 bases, J shed 5 bases, and the junction held 6 bases outside the gene matches. This CDR3 is 14 amino acids long. CDR3 residues: CASSVVGTGYGYTF. The DNA of the CDR3 is TGTGCCAGCAGTGTGGTTGGGACAGGGTATGGCTACACCTTC.

The chain recombines TRBV6-4 with TRBJ2-1; 8 bases are a match to TRBD2. Germline V lookup: CDR1 MRHNA, CDR2 SNTAGT. This CDR3 is 15 amino acids long. With V trimmed by 2 bases and J by 5 bases, 5 bases remained unmatched. The CDR3 nucleotides read TGTGCCAGCAGTGACCTAAGCGGGGGTAACAATGAGCAGTTCTTC. It translates to CASSDLSGGNNEQFF.

The chain combines TRBV3-1 (or the pseudogene TRBV3-2) with TRBJ2-3; 8 bases agree with TRBD2. The germline V gene encodes CDR1 LGHDT and CDR2 YNNKEL (reference sequence). V was clipped by 0 bases and J by 2 bases; unmatched bases: 7. The CDR3 is 17 residues long. Here the CDR3 reads CASSQEGGGPNTDTQYF. As DNA, the CDR3 is TGTGCCAGCAGCCAAGAAGGCGGGGGGCCAAACACAGATACGCAGTATTTT.

This clone was seen only once. The chain couples TRBV2 to TRBJ2-2; maybe TRBD1 (5 bases). Trimming took 3 bases from V and 4 from J, leaving 12 bases between them. This CDR3 is 15 amino acids long. The germline V gene has CDR1 SNHLY and CDR2 FYNNEI. CDR3 sequence reads: CASSDVQGFTGELFF. The CDR3 region has the DNA TGTGCCAGCAGTGACGTTCAGGGTTTCACCGGGGAGCTGTTTTTT.

The chain couples TRBV10-3 to TRBJ2-5; 7 nucleotides align to TRBD2. The ends lost 10 bases at V and 2 bases at J; junction bases unmatched: 10. Germline values: CDR1 ENHRY, CDR2 SYGVKD. CDR3 size: 14 residues. This CDR3 is CATGGTPNQETQYF. The CDR3 nucleotides are TGTGCCACCGGGGGGACTCCCAATCAAGAGACCCAGTACTTC.

The genes are TRBV7-8 and TRBJ1-1, with a possible D match to TRBD1 (5 bases). The CDR3 covers 15 residues. Germline CDR1 and CDR2: SGHVS and FQNEAQ. The V gene lost 4 bases and the J gene lost 1 base, with 13 bases spanning the gap. The CDR3 coding sequence is TGTGCCAGCAGCTCCCAGGCGGGGGGGAACACTGAAGCTTTCTTT. This codes for CASSSQAGGNTEAFF.

The chain couples TRBV18 to TRBJ1-3; 9 bases are shared with TRBD1. Germline V lookup: CDR1 KGHSH, CDR2 LQKENI. The CDR3 is made up of 13 amino acids. V dropped 7 bases and J dropped 8; count of bases not matched to a gene: 6. CDR3 residues: CASFPGTGHTIYF. CDR3 in DNA: TGTGCCAGCTTCCCCGGGACAGGGCACACCATATATTTT. Variable domain in full (rest from reference TRBV18 and TRBJ1-3): NAGVMQNPRHLVRRRGQEARLRCSPMKGHSHVYWYRQLPEEGLKFMVYLQKENIIDESGMPKERFSAEFPKEGPSILRIQQVVRGDSAAYFCASFPGTGHTIYFGEGSWLTVV.

This clone was picked up a small number of times. This chain uses TRBV12-3 or TRBV12-4 with TRBJ2-7, with D tentatively TRBD2 (5 bases). The CDR3 sequence is 13 residues long. V was shortened by 5 bases and J by 4 bases, with 12 bases between the two germline ends. CDR3 sequence reads: CASSPGLSYEQYV. The CDR3 DNA follows: TGTGCCAGCAGTCCCGGACTGTCATACGAGCAGTACGTC.

The chain joins TRBV5-1 to TRBJ2-5; no clear D gene. V was trimmed by 4 bases and J by 1 base, leaving 8 bases between them. The CDR3 has 13 amino acids. Germline assignment: CDR1 SGHRS and CDR2 YFSETQ. As DNA, the CDR3 is TGCGCCAGCAGCACGGGTGCCCAAGAGACCCAGTACTTC. Encoded protein: CASSTGAQETQYF.

This sequence joins TRBV6-6 and TRBJ2-7; 9 bases are a match to TRBD1. The CDR3 length is 14 residues. Trimming removed 7 bases from V and 3 bases from J; junction bases left unmatched: 7. The V gene's germline CDR1 is MNHNY and CDR2 SVGAGI (reference sequence). The DNA for the CDR3 is TGTGCCAGCACCTCGGGACAGGGTTACTACGAGCAGTACGTC. It is translated as CASTSGQGYYEQYV.

The J gene is TRBJ2-1, the V gene TRBV14, with TRBD2 matching 10 bases. This CDR3 has 13 residues. Losses at the gene ends were 5 bases for V and 5 bases for J; bases not matched to a gene: 0. CDR1 is SGHDN, CDR2 FVKESK, per germline. The CDR3 sequence is CASSGLADNEQFF. For the CDR3, the DNA is TGTGCCAGCAGCGGACTAGCGGACAATGAGCAGTTCTTC.

The chain carries TRBV2 and TRBJ2-1, with D possibly being TRBD1 (5 bases). Germline lookup yields CDR1 SNHLY and CDR2 FYNNEI. Deletions cut 10 bases from V and 5 bases from J, with 18 bases between. The CDR3 covers 14 residues. CDR3 protein: CAIYRQTLNNEQFF. DNA for the CDR3: TGTGCCATCTACAGACAGACCCTGAACAATGAGCAGTTCTTC.